Listed here are 32 T cell receptor beta chains from one sample, sequenced in a study of T cells in localized non-small cell lung cancer. Sequencing was performed with immunoSEQ multiplex PCR; in TCRdb, only in-frame clones are kept and a portion is missing. The sample carries 25,000 to 35,000 clones, about 92% recorded once. Here the sequenced sample was peripheral blood, taken before any cancer treatment. These receptors all stem from a woman between 35 and 70 years old with stage I lung adenocarcinoma.

For this clone: Other DNA sequences in this specimen translate into the identical CDR3. This sequence joins TRBV4-2 and TRBJ2-5; 10 nucleotides agree with TRBD2. Germline V gene data show CDR1 as LGHNA and CDR2 as YNFKEQ. The V and J ends lost 4 bases and 1 base, in that order; junction bases with no gene match: 15. The CDR3 spans 19 residues. DNA for the CDR3: TGTGCCAGCAGCCGAACCCCGCAGGCTAGCGGGAGAATCCAAGAGACCCAGTACTTC. This translates into CASSRTPQASGRIQETQYF.

This clone has only a few counts. The V and J genes are TRBV2 and TRBJ1-5; perhaps TRBD1 as D (6 bases). The germline V gene has CDR1 SNHLY and CDR2 FYNNEI. CDR3 length equals 13 residues. V lost 11 bases, J lost 3 bases, and 14 bases lay in between. In nucleotides, the CDR3 is TGTGCCGGGGGAGGACAGTACAATCAGCCCCAGCATTTT. Translating it yields CAGGGQYNQPQHF.

The chain is built from TRBV6-1 and TRBJ1-1; TRBD1 might be the D (5 bases). The ends were cut back, 2 bases at V and 8 bases at J, with 6 bases in the middle. This CDR3 contains 11 residues. Germline V CDR1 and CDR2: MNHNS, SASEGT. The CDR3: CASSEQGEAFF. The DNA for the CDR3 is TGTGCCAGCAGTGAACAGGGAGAAGCTTTCTTT.

The chain employs TRBV18 and TRBJ1-4, with D perhaps TRBD1 (5 bases). With 6 bases removed from V and 7 bases from J, the gap between germline ends came to 12 bases. Germline lookup yields CDR1 KGHSH and CDR2 LQKENI. The CDR3 has 13 residues. CDR3 nucleotides: TGTGCCAGCTCCCCGGGGGACGGTGAAAAACTGTTTTTT. This encodes CASSPGDGEKLFF.

The chain is built from TRBV6-6 and TRBJ2-1; a possible D gene is TRBD2 (5 bases). CDR1 and CDR2 (germline): MNHNY, SVGAGI (reference sequence). Deletions cut 8 bases from V and 4 bases from J, with 15 bases between. The CDR3 loop spans 14 amino acids. The CDR3 region is CASYPAGSYNEQFF. The CDR3 DNA follows: TGTGCCAGCTACCCGGCGGGCTCGTACAATGAGCAGTTCTTC.

The V and J genes are TRBV6-5 and TRBJ2-1; 9 nucleotides agree with TRBD1. The germline CDR1 and CDR2 sequences are MNHEY and SVGAGI. V dropped 5 bases and J dropped 8; count of bases not matched to a gene: 10. The CDR3 sequence is 15 residues long. CDR3 in amino acids: CASSRDRGFSDEQFF. The CDR3 bases are TGTGCCAGCAGTCGCGACAGGGGGTTTTCCGATGAGCAGTTCTTC.

This clone was detected once. The chain has TRBV6-5 and TRBJ1-5, with D possibly being TRBD1 (5 bases). Trimming cost V 8 bases and J 12 bases, with 14 bases left between them. Germline lookup yields CDR1 MNHEY and CDR2 SVGAGI. CDR3 length: 11 amino acids. The CDR3 DNA is TGTGCCAGCCGTAGGGGACGGGTCCAGCATTTT. Its protein is CASRRGRVQHF.

The genes are TRBV11-3 and TRBJ1-1; perhaps TRBD1 as D (6 bases). Germline V gene data show CDR1 as SGHNT and CDR2 as YENEEA. The CDR3 totals 13 residues. Trimming removed 5 bases from V and 6 bases from J, with 13 bases in between. CDR3 nucleotide sequence: TGTGCCAGCAGCAGACAGGCTACGGCTGAAGCTTTCTTT. Encoded protein: CASSRQATAEAFF.

The V gene is TRBV2, the J gene TRBJ2-2; 11 nucleotides line up with TRBD1. CDR3 length: 14 amino acids. V was pared by 7 bases and J by 7 bases, with 5 bases of the junction left unmatched. Germline loops: CDR1 SNHLY, CDR2 FYNNEI. The chain's CDR3 is CASTRDRGSGELFF. DNA for the CDR3: TGTGCCAGCACCCGGGACAGGGGGAGCGGGGAGCTGTTTTTT.

The chain has TRBV19 and TRBJ1-5; 7 nucleotides line up with TRBD1. The V gene's germline CDR1 is LNHDA and CDR2 SQIVND (reference sequence). The CDR3 has 15 residues. Trimming at V came to 3 bases and at J to 7 bases, leaving 9 bases not matched to a gene. The CDR3 nucleotides are TGTGCCAGTAGTATCGAGGACAGGTGGGAACAGCCCCAGCATTTT. Amino acids: CASSIEDRWEQPQHF.

This clone occurred once. J is TRBJ2-3 and V is TRBV7-7; 8 bases map to TRBD2. With 2 bases clipped from V and 4 bases from J, the junction kept 5 bases outside the gene matches. The germline gives CDR1 SSHAT, CDR2 FNYEAQ (reference sequence). The CDR3 sequence is 15 residues long. This CDR3 is CASSLSGGRADTQYF. The CDR3 DNA is TGTGCCAGCAGCTTAAGCGGGGGCCGGGCAGATACGCAGTATTTT.

The rearrangement links TRBV11-2 to TRBJ2-1; D unresolved. This CDR3 is 15 amino acids long. Germline CDR1 and CDR2: SGHAT and FQNNGV. Between the trimmed V and J ends, which lost 1 base and 0 bases, there was a span of 7 bases. This chain's CDR3 is CASSLVQSSYNEQFF. CDR3 sequence (DNA): TGTGCCAGCAGCTTAGTACAGAGCTCCTACAATGAGCAGTTCTTC.

The chain joins TRBV20-1 to TRBJ2-4; TRBD2 is a possible D gene (6 bases). CDR1 is DFQATT, CDR2 SNEGSKA, per germline (reference sequence). V was shortened by 5 bases and J by 7 bases, with 9 bases between the two germline ends. This CDR3 comprises 11 residues. The CDR3 DNA is TGCAGTGCTGGAGGGAGGAACATTCAGTACTTC. Encoded protein: CSAGGRNIQYF.

This chain uses TRBV5-6 with TRBJ1-4, with unresolved D. V was cut by 4 bases and J by 0 bases, with 7 bases left in between. This CDR3 has 14 residues. In germline, CDR1 is SGHDT, CDR2 YYEEEE. CDR3 bases: TGTGCCAGCAGCGTATCAGCAACTAATGAAAAACTGTTTTTT. It specifies CASSVSATNEKLFF.

The chain employs TRBV5-1 and TRBJ2-3, with D possibly being TRBD1 (5 bases). V was shortened by 0 bases and J by 6 bases, with 11 bases between the two germline ends. CDR3 size: 14 residues. Germline CDR1 and CDR2: SGHRS and YFSETQ. The CDR3 DNA reads TGCGCCAGCAGCTTGGGTCAGGGTTACGATACGCAGTATTTT. Protein: CASSLGQGYDTQYF. Using reference TRBV5-1 and TRBJ2-3 for the parts outside the CDR3, the full variable domain is KAGVTQTPRYLIKTRGQQVTLSCSPISGHRSVSWYQQTPGQGLQFLFEYFSETQRNKGNFPGRFSGRQFSNSRSEMNVSTLELGDSALYLCASSLGQGYDTQYFGPGTRLTVL.

This chain connects TRBV7-2 to TRBJ2-5; D is unresolved. In germline, CDR1 is SGHTA, CDR2 FQGNSA. The CDR3 runs 12 residues. The germline V and J ends were trimmed by 5 bases and 5 bases, with 9 bases remaining between them. The CDR3 sequence is CASSPPAETQYF. The CDR3 DNA sequence: TGTGCCAGCAGCCCGCCGGCCGAGACCCAGTACTTC.

This clone was counted once. The CDR3 nucleotides read TGTGCCAGCAGTTTAACACCTAGCGGAGGCGGGGAGCTGTTTTTT. Translating it yields CASSLTPSGGGELFF. The chain recombines TRBV27 with TRBJ2-2, with 7 bases aligning to TRBD2. CDR3 length equals 15 residues. Trimming took 2 bases from V and 7 from J; bases not matched to a gene: 7. CDR1 is MNHEY, CDR2 SMNVEV, per germline (reference sequence).

The chain recombines TRBV2 with TRBJ2-4, with 7 positions matching TRBD1. This CDR3 is 15 amino acids long. J was trimmed by 8 bases and V by 6 bases; bases with no gene match: 13. CDR1 and CDR2 (germline): SNHLY, FYNNEI. DNA for the CDR3: TGTGCCAGCAGCGAACGACAGGGTAGGACGGACATTCAGTACTTC. It yields the protein CASSERQGRTDIQYF.

This clone showed up just once. This chain connects TRBV7-2 to TRBJ2-6; either TRBD1 or TRBD2 may fit D (7 bases each). The CDR3 is made up of 17 amino acids. From germline, CDR1 is SGHTA and CDR2 FQGNSA. V lost 2 bases and J 4 bases, leaving 15 bases between the germline ends. The DNA of the CDR3 is TGTGCCAGCAGCTTAATGCAGGGGGGGGCCGGGGCCAACGTCCTGACTTTC. It codes for CASSLMQGGAGANVLTF. The full variable domain, its missing parts supplied by reference TRBV7-2 and TRBJ2-6, is GAGVSQSPSNKVTEKGKDVELRCDPISGHTALYWYRQSLGQGLEFLIYFQGNSAPDKSGLPSDRFSAERTGGSVSTLTIQRTQQEDSAVYLCASSLMQGGAGANVLTFGAGSRLTVL.

This CDR3 reads CASSSRPDSAGNTIYF. The CDR3 DNA reads TGTGCCAGCAGCTCCCGTCCGGACAGCGCTGGAAACACCATATATTTT. V is TRBV7-9 and J is TRBJ1-3; weak D call: TRBD1 (6 bases). The germline V gene has CDR1 SEHNR and CDR2 FQNEAQ (reference sequence). The V and J ends lost 4 bases and 2 bases respectively, with 15 bases between them. The CDR3 covers 16 residues.

This chain connects TRBV19 to TRBJ1-5, with TRBD1 matching over 7 bases. Losses at the gene ends were 5 bases for V and 3 bases for J; bases not matched to a gene: 7. This CDR3 has 15 amino acids. CDR1 and CDR2 (germline): LNHDA, SQIVND (reference sequence). The CDR3 is CASSPGQDLNQPQHF. The CDR3 bases are TGTGCCAGTAGTCCTGGACAGGATCTCAATCAGCCCCAGCATTTT.

V and J are TRBV14 and TRBJ1-6; 7 bases match TRBD1. V trimming: 1 base; J trimming: 6 bases; junction bases outside the gene matches: 3. Germline lookup yields CDR1 SGHDN and CDR2 FVKESK. The CDR3 has 15 residues. The CDR3: CASSQVGQANSPLHF. The CDR3 nucleotides read TGTGCCAGCAGCCAAGTCGGACAGGCTAATTCACCCCTCCACTTT.

This clone was counted only a few times. V and J are TRBV5-5 and TRBJ2-1; TRBD2 aligns across 9 bases. The J segment lost 2 bases and the V segment lost 1 base, leaving 4 bases of the junction unmatched. Germline-derived CDR1 and CDR2 are SGHKS and YYEKEE (reference sequence). The CDR3 is 16 amino acids. The CDR3: CASSLFSGGPYNEQFF. The CDR3 coding sequence is TGTGCCAGCAGCTTGTTTAGCGGGGGACCCTACAATGAGCAGTTCTTC. The full variable domain, in which reference TRBV5-5 and TRBJ2-1 provide the parts outside the CDR3, is DAGVTQSPTHLIKTRGQQVTLRCSPISGHKSVSWYQQVLGQGPQFIFQYYEKEERGRGNFPDRFSARQFPNYSSELNVNALLLGDSALYLCASSLFSGGPYNEQFFGPGTRLTVL.

The V and J genes are TRBV7-2 and TRBJ2-1; 12 nucleotides match TRBD1. Germline CDR1 SGHTA, CDR2 FQGNSA. The CDR3 is 16 residues long. V was clipped by 3 bases and J by 8 bases; unmatched bases: 8. This CDR3 reads CASSFTSGQGAHEQFF. CDR3 nucleotide sequence: TGTGCCAGCAGCTTTACTTCGGGACAGGGGGCTCATGAGCAGTTCTTC.

In nucleotides, the CDR3 is TGTGCCAGCACACGGGACAGGGGAAAAGGCTACACCTTC. This translates into CASTRDRGKGYTF. V and J are TRBV6-5 and TRBJ1-2; 10 nucleotides line up with TRBD1. The germline gives CDR1 MNHEY, CDR2 SVGAGI. CDR3 length equals 13 residues. J gave up 8 bases and V 7 bases, and 7 bases lay outside the gene matches.

The chain employs TRBV9 and TRBJ1-4, with 10 bases identical to TRBD1. This CDR3 has 16 amino acids. The ends lost 3 bases at V and 7 bases at J; junction bases unmatched: 9. Germline assignment: CDR1 SGDLS and CDR2 YYNGEE. The CDR3 bases are TGTGCCAGCAGCGCGACGACAGGGGGCTCGGGTGAAAAACTGTTTTTT. Amino acids: CASSATTGGSGEKLFF.

About this clone itself: This sample includes further DNA sequences coding for the same CDR3. V usage is TRBV4-2 and J usage is TRBJ2-7; D is unresolved. The germline CDR1 and CDR2 sequences are LGHNA and YNFKEQ. CDR3 size: 14 residues. V was pared by 1 base and J by 0 bases, with 7 bases between. CDR3 nucleotides: TGTGCCAGCAGCCAAGGTGGCGGCTCCTACGAGCAGTACTTC. This encodes CASSQGGGSYEQYF.

This sequence joins TRBV6-1 and TRBJ1-2; 11 positions match TRBD1. The CDR3 extends over 15 amino acids. From germline, CDR1 is MNHNS and CDR2 SASEGT. Unmatched junction bases numbered 2, after V lost 1 base and J lost 4 bases. The DNA for the CDR3 is TGTGCCAGCAGTGAAGGGACAGGGGGCGGCTATGGCTACACCTTC. Encoded protein: CASSEGTGGGYGYTF.

The gene calls are TRBV6-6 and TRBJ1-4; 10 positions agree with TRBD1. Losses at the gene ends were 6 bases for V and 5 bases for J; bases not matched to a gene: 6. The CDR3 is 15 residues long. Germline loops: CDR1 MNHNY, CDR2 SVGAGI (reference sequence). This chain's CDR3 is CASSARDRGNEKLFF. CDR3 nucleotide sequence: TGTGCCAGCAGCGCTAGGGACAGGGGAAATGAAAAACTGTTTTTT.

Here the CDR3 reads CASSQGLAGANEQFF. CDR3 coding DNA: TGCGCCAGCAGCCAGGGACTAGCGGGAGCTAATGAGCAGTTCTTC. The rearrangement joins TRBV4-1 to TRBJ2-1; 14 bases are a match to TRBD2. Trimming cost V 3 bases and J 7 bases; bases outside gene matches: 2. The CDR3 sequence is 15 residues long. Germline V lookup: CDR1 MGHRA, CDR2 YSYEKL.

The chain has TRBV11-3 and TRBJ1-1, with D possibly matching TRBD1 (5 bases). The germline V and J ends were trimmed by 8 bases and 7 bases, with 20 bases remaining between them. CDR3 length equals 14 residues. Germline V gene data show CDR1 as SGHNT and CDR2 as YENEEA. The CDR3 protein is CASGKVRDGVEAFF. DNA of the CDR3: TGTGCCAGCGGAAAGGTCAGGGATGGGGTTGAAGCTTTCTTT.

The J gene is TRBJ2-1, the V gene TRBV5-1; possibly TRBD1 for D (5 bases). CDR1 and CDR2 (germline): SGHRS, YFSETQ. V lost 1 base and J lost 8, with 13 bases in between. CDR3 size: 14 residues. The CDR3 reads CASSLSGYVDEQFF. CDR3 bases: TGCGCCAGCAGCTTGTCAGGGTATGTCGATGAGCAGTTCTTC. The entire variable domain, with the rest obtained from reference TRBV5-1 and TRBJ2-1, is as follows: KAGVTQTPRYLIKTRGQQVTLSCSPISGHRSVSWYQQTPGQGLQFLFEYFSETQRNKGNFPGRFSGRQFSNSRSEMNVSTLELGDSALYLCASSLSGYVDEQFFGPGTRLTVL.